The 24 T cell receptor beta chains below come from one sample, sequenced in a study of OX40 agonist ivuxolimab in advanced cancers. Library preparation employed the immunoSEQ multiplex PCR assay. TCRdb carries this immuneACCESS record with in-frame sequences only. Its versions omit some clonotypes, under half of them owing to an unresolved V gene in the studies checked, with the rest unexplained. Counted in this sample were about 67,000 clones; 91% of them appeared once. 2% to 2.5% of the sample goes to the ten largest clones. Sequencing was performed on CD4+ or CD8+ T cells sorted from blood, taken in a trial of the OX40 agonist ivuxolimab. The receptors stem from an adult with an advanced solid tumor such as melanoma, head and neck, liver or kidney cancer.

The chain couples TRBV5-4 to TRBJ2-7, with D tentatively TRBD1 or TRBD2 (5 bases each). Germline loops: CDR1 SGHNT, CDR2 YYREEE (reference sequence). The CDR3 runs to 13 residues. V was shortened by 3 bases and J by 2 bases, with 9 bases between the two germline ends. For the CDR3, the DNA is TGTGCCAGCAGCTGGGACGTTACCTACGAGCAGTACTTC. Its translation: CASSWDVTYEQYF.

V gene TRBV10-3 combines with J gene TRBJ2-2, with TRBD2 as a possible D gene (6 bases). The CDR3 contains 14 residues. Germline CDR1 and CDR2: ENHRY and SYGVKD. The V end lost 4 bases, the J end lost 1 base, and 7 bases lay between the germline ends. The DNA for the CDR3 is TGTGCCATCAGTGGGGGAGGGAACACCGGGGAGCTGTTTTTT. Its protein product is CAISGGGNTGELFF.

V is TRBV11-3 and J is TRBJ1-1, with TRBD1 matching 8 bases. Germline CDR1 reads SGHNT; CDR2 reads YENEEA. Unmatched junction bases numbered 3, after V lost 1 base and J lost 8 bases. The CDR3 is 13 residues long. The CDR3 sequence: CASSLGTGREAFF. CDR3 bases: TGTGCCAGCAGCTTAGGGACAGGGAGGGAAGCTTTCTTT.

The chain employs TRBV6-4 and TRBJ1-5; no definite D call. Deletions cut 3 bases from V and 0 bases from J, with 9 bases between. The CDR3 runs 15 residues. Germline V gene sequence: CDR1 MRHNA, CDR2 SNTAGT. CDR3 protein: CASSEGGYSNQPQHF. In DNA, the CDR3 is TGTGCCAGCAGTGAAGGCGGCTATAGCAATCAGCCCCAGCATTTT.

J is TRBJ1-5 and V is TRBV7-9, with D unclear. CDR1 and CDR2 (germline): SEHNR, FQNEAQ (reference sequence). The CDR3 spans 15 residues. Trimming shortened V by 1 base and J by 9 bases, and 16 bases separated the two germline ends. CDR3 DNA sequence: TGTGCCAGCAGCTTAGGGTCGACCCTTATGGGGCCCCAGCATTTT. It translates to CASSLGSTLMGPQHF.

This clone was detected only once. This rearrangement joins TRBV28 to TRBJ1-5, with 9 bases fitting TRBD1. The ends lost 9 bases at V and 1 base at J; junction bases unmatched: 7. Per germline, CDR1 MDHEN and CDR2 SYDVKM. The CDR3 is 15 amino acids. This chain's CDR3 is CASLQGAWSNQPQHF. The CDR3 DNA sequence: TGTGCCAGTTTACAGGGGGCATGGAGCAATCAGCCCCAGCATTTT.

The CDR3 reads CSARAAYGYTF. The DNA of the CDR3 is TGCAGTGCTAGAGCCGCTTATGGCTACACCTTC. The J gene is TRBJ1-2, the V gene TRBV20-1; no reliable D call. The germline V gene encodes CDR1 DFQATT and CDR2 SNEGSKA (reference sequence). V was shortened by 1 base and J by 5 bases, with 5 bases between the two germline ends. The CDR3 extends over 11 amino acids.

This chain links TRBV6-5 with TRBJ1-4; 10 bases agree with TRBD1. Trimming at V came to 4 bases and at J to 7 bases, leaving 3 bases not matched to a gene. CDR1 MNHEY and CDR2 SVGAGI come from the germline V gene. CDR3 size: 14 residues. DNA for the CDR3: TGTGCCAGCAGTTCAAGGACAGGGGGTGAAAAACTGTTTTTT. This codes for CASSSRTGGEKLFF.

This clone was observed a single time. The germline gene is not matched at one end of the junction; a read error may be the cause. The chain uses TRBV20-1 and TRBJ1-2, with unresolved D. Germline-derived CDR1 and CDR2 are DFQATT and SNEGSKA (reference sequence). There are 10 residues in the CDR3. CDR3: CSARGTLWAF. The CDR3 DNA sequence: TGCAGTGCTAGAGGCACCCTCTGGGCCTTC.

The gene calls are TRBV27 and TRBJ1-2; no reliable D call. This CDR3 contains 14 residues. Germline CDR1 is MNHEY and CDR2 is SMNVEV (reference sequence). V was cut by 3 bases and J by 7 bases, with 15 bases left in between. The CDR3 DNA reads TGTGCCAGCAGTTTTTACCCGGTGGTTGGTGGCTACACCTTC. Protein sequence: CASSFYPVVGGYTF.

The DNA for the CDR3 is TGTGCCAGCAGTTTCGGGGGGGCGAACTATGGCTACACCTTC. Translating gives CASSFGGANYGYTF. This chain connects TRBV28 to TRBJ1-2, with D possibly matching TRBD1 (6 bases). This CDR3 is built from 14 residues. Germline V CDR1 and CDR2: MDHEN, SYDVKM. The V gene lost 3 bases and the J gene lost 2 bases, with 10 bases spanning the gap.

The rearrangement uses TRBV28 and TRBJ1-2; D is ambiguous. The V and J ends lost 5 bases and 7 bases respectively, with 11 bases between them. Germline CDR1 and CDR2: MDHEN and SYDVKM. The CDR3 has 12 amino acids. The CDR3 sequence is CASSPHEAGYTF. DNA for the CDR3: TGTGCCAGCAGTCCGCACGAGGCTGGCTACACCTTC.

This clone appeared a single time. V usage is TRBV30 and J usage is TRBJ2-3; D not resolved. Germline CDR1 GTSNPN, CDR2 SVGIG (reference sequence). Trimming pared 0 bases from V and 3 bases from J, leaving 7 bases between. The CDR3 runs 13 residues. The CDR3 coding sequence is TGTGCCTGGAGTGTACGGGCTACAGATACGCAGTATTTT. Translated: CAWSVRATDTQYF.

This clone showed up just once. This chain links TRBV25-1 with TRBJ2-1; the match to TRBD1 covers 7 bases. CDR1 MGHDK and CDR2 SYGVNS come from the germline V gene. The CDR3 length is 13 residues. With V trimmed by 4 bases and J by 5 bases, 2 bases remained unmatched. CDR3 sequence: CASSADRHNEQFF. The CDR3 nucleotides are TGTGCCAGCAGTGCGGACAGGCACAATGAGCAGTTCTTC.

J is TRBJ1-1 and V is TRBV19; 7 bases map to TRBD1. Trimming at V came to 6 bases and at J to 3 bases, leaving 7 bases not matched to a gene. The CDR3 is 14 amino acids. Germline CDR1 LNHDA, CDR2 SQIVND (reference sequence). The CDR3 loop is CASSNRQGDTEAFF. CDR3 coding DNA: TGTGCCAGTAGCAACCGACAGGGCGACACTGAAGCTTTCTTT.

This clone appeared once. This chain joins TRBV7-2 and TRBJ2-3; the match to TRBD1 covers 7 bases. CDR3 length: 14 residues. Germline V lookup: CDR1 SGHTA, CDR2 FQGNSA. The trim removed 4 bases at V and 2 bases at J, leaving 3 bases unmatched. The CDR3 DNA reads as TGTGCCAGCAGCTCCACAGGGGTCACAGATACGCAGTATTTT. It translates to CASSSTGVTDTQYF.

This clone appeared a single time. The rearrangement joins TRBV5-5 to TRBJ2-3; 9 positions agree with TRBD1. The CDR3 has 18 residues. CDR1 and CDR2 from the germline V gene are SGHKS and YYEKEE (reference sequence). V shed 4 bases, J shed 5 bases, and the junction held 17 bases outside the gene matches. The CDR3 DNA sequence: TGTGCCAGCAGCCTGGGGGTTACAGGGGGCGCTAAGGGAGATACGCAGTATTTT. This translates into CASSLGVTGGAKGDTQYF.

V is TRBV28 and J is TRBJ1-3; no clear D gene. V lost 2 bases to trimming and J lost 3 bases, with 14 bases between them. The CDR3 totals 16 residues. Germline-derived CDR1 and CDR2 are MDHEN and SYDVKM. The CDR3 region has the DNA TGTGCCAGCAGTTTACCCCCCCCGGGCCATGGAAACACCATATATTTT. This sequence encodes CASSLPPPGHGNTIYF.

The genes are TRBV28 and TRBJ2-5; 9 positions agree with TRBD2. The CDR3 spans 15 residues. The V and J ends lost 8 bases and 0 bases, in that order; junction bases with no gene match: 7. Germline values: CDR1 MDHEN, CDR2 SYDVKM. CDR3: CASFNSGGDQETQYF. Written as DNA, the CDR3 is TGTGCCAGCTTTAATAGCGGGGGAGACCAAGAGACCCAGTACTTC.

This chain connects TRBV6-1 to TRBJ1-1; the D gene is possibly TRBD1 (5 bases). The V and J ends lost 8 bases and 6 bases respectively, with 13 bases between them. Germline V gene data show CDR1 as MNHNS and CDR2 as SASEGT. The CDR3 totals 12 residues. CDR3 nucleotides: TGTGCCAGCTTGGACGGGGGGTCTGAAGCTTTCTTT. It yields the protein CASLDGGSEAFF.

The chain couples TRBV18 to TRBJ2-5, with 11 bases fitting TRBD1. The DNA end is more similar to TRBJ2-7, so the J call may be wrong. The CDR3 covers 14 residues. CDR1 and CDR2 from the germline V gene are KGHSH and LQKENI. This CDR3 reads CASRDRGSSYEQYF. The CDR3 bases are TGTGCCAGCCGGGACAGGGGGAGCTCCTACGAGCAGTACTTC.

The rearrangement links TRBV2 to TRBJ2-3, with 7 bases aligning to TRBD2. The CDR3 has 14 amino acids. After removal of 8 bases from V and 4 bases from J, the junction contained 9 bases not matched to a gene. Germline assignment: CDR1 SNHLY and CDR2 FYNNEI. DNA for the CDR3: TGTGCCAGCCTCTGGGTAGCGGGTTCAGATACGCAGTATTTT. Protein: CASLWVAGSDTQYF.

The genes are TRBV18 and TRBJ2-2, with TRBD1 matching 10 bases. Germline assignment: CDR1 KGHSH and CDR2 LQKENI. The V gene end was trimmed by 2 bases and the J gene end by 4 bases; junction bases not matched to a gene: 10. The CDR3 runs to 18 residues. The CDR3 here is CASSPVTGGTYGTGELFF. The CDR3 nucleotides are TGTGCCAGCTCACCAGTGACAGGGGGCACCTACGGCACCGGGGAGCTGTTTTTT.

The rearrangement joins TRBV6-1 to TRBJ1-1, with 7 bases identical to TRBD1. The germline V gene has CDR1 MNHNS and CDR2 SASEGT. With V trimmed by 6 bases and J by 0 bases, 4 bases remained unmatched. CDR3 length equals 14 residues. This CDR3 reads CASSLGTVNTEAFF. In DNA form, the CDR3 reads TGTGCCAGCAGCCTCGGGACAGTGAACACTGAAGCTTTCTTT.